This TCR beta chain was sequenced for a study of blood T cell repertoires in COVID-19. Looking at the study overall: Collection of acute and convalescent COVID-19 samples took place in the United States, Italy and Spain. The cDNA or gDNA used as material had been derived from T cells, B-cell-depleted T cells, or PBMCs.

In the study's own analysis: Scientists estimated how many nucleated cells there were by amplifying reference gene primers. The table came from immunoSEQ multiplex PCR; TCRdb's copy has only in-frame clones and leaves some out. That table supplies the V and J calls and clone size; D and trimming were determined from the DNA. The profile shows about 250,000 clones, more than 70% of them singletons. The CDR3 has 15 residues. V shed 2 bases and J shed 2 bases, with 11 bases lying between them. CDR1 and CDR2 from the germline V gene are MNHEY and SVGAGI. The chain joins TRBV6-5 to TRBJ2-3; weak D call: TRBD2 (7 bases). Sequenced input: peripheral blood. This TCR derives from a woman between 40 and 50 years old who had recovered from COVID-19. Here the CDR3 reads CASSYGGGHTDTQYF. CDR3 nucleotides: TGTGCCAGCAGTTACGGGGGGGGGCACACAGATACGCAGTATTTT.